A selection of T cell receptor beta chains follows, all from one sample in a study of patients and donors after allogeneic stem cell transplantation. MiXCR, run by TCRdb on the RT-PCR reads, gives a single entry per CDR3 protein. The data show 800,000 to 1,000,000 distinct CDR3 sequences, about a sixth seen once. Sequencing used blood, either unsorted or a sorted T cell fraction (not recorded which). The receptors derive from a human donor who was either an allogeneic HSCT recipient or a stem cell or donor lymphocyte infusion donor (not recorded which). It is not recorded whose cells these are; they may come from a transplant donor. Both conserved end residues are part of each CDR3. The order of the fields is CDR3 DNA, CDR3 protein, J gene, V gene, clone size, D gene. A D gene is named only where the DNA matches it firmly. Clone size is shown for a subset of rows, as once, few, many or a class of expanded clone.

CDR3 DNA: TGCAGGGCGAAGTCGGCAGGGGGGGAAAGACAAGAGACCCAGTACTTC; CDR3 protein: CRAKSAGGERQETQYF; J gene: TRBJ2-5; V gene: TRBV20-1; clone size: few; D gene: NA
CDR3 DNA: TGTGCCAGCAGTTTAGACAGGGTAAATAGCAATCAGCCCCAGCATTTT; CDR3 protein: CASSLDRVNSNQPQHF; J gene: TRBJ1-5; V gene: TRBV12-3/TRBV12-4; clone size: NA; D gene: NA
CDR3 DNA: TGTGCCTGGAGCAGGGGCGAAGCTTTCTTT; CDR3 protein: CAWSRGEAFF; J gene: TRBJ1-1; V gene: TRBV30; clone size: NA; D gene: NA
CDR3 DNA: TGCAGTGCTAGAGTAAGGGGGGATTCACCCCTCCACTTT; CDR3 protein: CSARVRGDSPLHF; J gene: TRBJ1-6; V gene: TRBV20-1; clone size: few; D gene: NA
CDR3 DNA: TGTGCCAGCAGCCGCAGACTAGCGGGAGACCAAGAGACCCAGTACTTC; CDR3 protein: CASSRRLAGDQETQYF; J gene: TRBJ2-5; V gene: TRBV7-9; clone size: NA; D gene: TRBD2
CDR3 DNA: TGTGCCAGCAGCTTTTCAGGGGGCTATGGCTACACCTTC; CDR3 protein: CASSFSGGYGYTF; J gene: TRBJ1-2; V gene: TRBV27; clone size: many; D gene: TRBD1
CDR3 DNA: TGCGCCAGCAGCCAAGATCCCGGACAGAACCTCGAGACCCAGTACTTC; CDR3 protein: CASSQDPGQNLETQYF; J gene: TRBJ2-5; V gene: TRBV4-3; clone size: NA; D gene: NA
CDR3 DNA: TGTGCCAGCAGTGAAATTCAGGACGGCTCCCCTTCAGAGACCCAGTACTTC; CDR3 protein: CASSEIQDGSPSETQYF; J gene: TRBJ2-5; V gene: TRBV2; clone size: few; D gene: NA
CDR3 DNA: TGTGCCAGCAGCTTAGCCGGGTTTAGCTCCTACAATGAGCAGTTCTTC; CDR3 protein: CASSLAGFSSYNEQFF; J gene: TRBJ2-1; V gene: TRBV7-2; clone size: many; D gene: NA
CDR3 DNA: TGTGCCAGCAGTTTAGTACGCGGGAGAGGACGGGACGAGCAGTACTTC; CDR3 protein: CASSLVRGRGRDEQYF; J gene: TRBJ2-7; V gene: TRBV12-3/TRBV12-4; clone size: NA; D gene: TRBD2
CDR3 DNA: TGTGCCTGGGCCCCGGGACAGGGGGCCAAAAACATTCAGTACTTC; CDR3 protein: CAWAPGQGAKNIQYF; J gene: TRBJ2-4; V gene: TRBV30; clone size: few; D gene: TRBD1
CDR3 DNA: TGTGCCAGCAGTATAAGACGGGAGAACAATGAGCAGTTCTTC; CDR3 protein: CASSIRRENNEQFF; J gene: TRBJ2-1; V gene: TRBV3-1; clone size: few; D gene: NA
CDR3 DNA: TGTGCCAGCAGTGGCCCCAGGGTACTCCTAGACGAGCAGTACTTC; CDR3 protein: CASSGPRVLLDEQYF; J gene: TRBJ2-7; V gene: TRBV25-1; clone size: NA; D gene: NA
CDR3 DNA: TGTGCCAGCAGCCCGCAGGGGGGCAGTCAGCCCCAGCATTTT; CDR3 protein: CASSPQGGSQPQHF; J gene: TRBJ1-5; V gene: TRBV9; clone size: many; D gene: TRBD1
CDR3 DNA: TGTGCCAGCAGTGAAGCAGCGGGAGGAAGACGTCCCTACGAGCAGTACTTC; CDR3 protein: CASSEAAGGRRPYEQYF; J gene: TRBJ2-7; V gene: TRBV6-1; clone size: NA; D gene: TRBD2
CDR3 DNA: TGCGCCAGCAGCTTGGGCCAAACGCACACCGGGGAGCTGTTTTTT; CDR3 protein: CASSLGQTHTGELFF; J gene: TRBJ2-2; V gene: TRBV5-1; clone size: NA; D gene: NA
CDR3 DNA: TGTGCCAGCAGTTTAGAGGGGCAGAATGGCTACACCTTC; CDR3 protein: CASSLEGQNGYTF; J gene: TRBJ1-2; V gene: TRBV12-3/TRBV12-4; clone size: NA; D gene: NA
CDR3 DNA: TGTGCCAGCAGCTTAGATCTAAGTGATACCTACGAGCAGTACTTC; CDR3 protein: CASSLDLSDTYEQYF; J gene: TRBJ2-7; V gene: TRBV11-3; clone size: few; D gene: NA
CDR3 DNA: TGTGCCAGCAGCTTAGGCACAGGGAGTAGGACCGGGGAGCTGTTTTTT; CDR3 protein: CASSLGTGSRTGELFF; J gene: TRBJ2-2; V gene: TRBV7-8; clone size: few; D gene: NA
CDR3 DNA: TGTGCCAGCAGTTTATGGAGGGACTACACAGATACGCAGTATTTT; CDR3 protein: CASSLWRDYTDTQYF; J gene: TRBJ2-3; V gene: TRBV27; clone size: NA; D gene: TRBD2
CDR3 DNA: TGTGCCAGCGGATTGTCGGGACAGAGTTTGTCGGCTTTCTTT; CDR3 protein: CASGLSGQSLSAFF; J gene: TRBJ1-1; V gene: TRBV28; clone size: NA; D gene: TRBD1
CDR3 DNA: TGTGCCTGGAGTCCATCCCGGACTAGCGGGAGTCCCTACGAGCAGTACTTC; CDR3 protein: CAWSPSRTSGSPYEQYF; J gene: TRBJ2-7; V gene: TRBV30; clone size: NA; D gene: TRBD2
CDR3 DNA: TGTGCCAGCAGTCCGACAGATATCCTAGCCAAAAACATTCAGTACTTC; CDR3 protein: CASSPTDILAKNIQYF; J gene: TRBJ2-4; V gene: TRBV6-1; clone size: few; D gene: NA
CDR3 DNA: TGCGCCAGCAGCTTGGATCTAGCGGGAGGACGGGGAGATACGCAGTATTTT; CDR3 protein: CASSLDLAGGRGDTQYF; J gene: TRBJ2-3; V gene: TRBV5-1; clone size: few; D gene: TRBD2
CDR3 DNA: TGTGCCATTTCCCCCCTCCCCCCATACAATGAGCAGTTCTTC; CDR3 protein: CAISPLPPYNEQFF; J gene: TRBJ2-1; V gene: TRBV6-1; clone size: NA; D gene: NA
CDR3 DNA: TGCAGTGCTAGAGAATCGGGGCGCACAGATACGCAGTATTTT; CDR3 protein: CSARESGRTDTQYF; J gene: TRBJ2-3; V gene: TRBV20-1; clone size: NA; D gene: NA
CDR3 DNA: TGTGCCACCAGGGGGTCCTTTAGCACAGATACGCAGTATTTT; CDR3 protein: CATRGSFSTDTQYF; J gene: TRBJ2-3; V gene: TRBV19; clone size: few; D gene: TRBD1
CDR3 DNA: TGTGCCAGCAGCGCGTCGCGGGCGATCGCGAACACCGGGGAGCTGTTTTTT; CDR3 protein: CASSASRAIANTGELFF; J gene: TRBJ2-2; V gene: TRBV9; clone size: few; D gene: NA
CDR3 DNA: TGTGCCAGCAGCGTAGCCGGGGGCGGAAACACCATATATTTT; CDR3 protein: CASSVAGGGNTIYF; J gene: TRBJ1-3; V gene: TRBV9; clone size: NA; D gene: NA
CDR3 DNA: TGCGCCAGCACCTGGTCACCTAATTCACCCCTCCACTTT; CDR3 protein: CASTWSPNSPLHF; J gene: TRBJ1-6; V gene: TRBV5-1; clone size: many; D gene: NA
CDR3 DNA: TGTGCCAGCAGTCTTCTAGCGGGGGGCGATCAAGAGACCCAGTACTTC; CDR3 protein: CASSLLAGGDQETQYF; J gene: TRBJ2-5; V gene: TRBV12-3/TRBV12-4; clone size: few; D gene: TRBD2
CDR3 DNA: TGTGCCAGCAGCTTAGGTGCGACAGGATCTAATGAAAAACTGTTTTTT; CDR3 protein: CASSLGATGSNEKLFF; J gene: TRBJ1-4; V gene: TRBV7-9; clone size: NA; D gene: NA
CDR3 DNA: TGTGCCAGCAGCTTATCCGGGACAGGGTTCCTGTCAGAGACCCAGTACTTC; CDR3 protein: CASSLSGTGFLSETQYF; J gene: TRBJ2-5; V gene: TRBV7-2; clone size: few; D gene: TRBD1
CDR3 DNA: TGCGCCAGCAGCCTTGGGGAAGGGGCCGTGGCAGATACGCAGTATTTT; CDR3 protein: CASSLGEGAVADTQYF; J gene: TRBJ2-3; V gene: TRBV4-1; clone size: NA; D gene: NA
CDR3 DNA: TGCAGTGCTAGAGTCCGGGACCCCACCGGCAATGAGCAGTTCTTC; CDR3 protein: CSARVRDPTGNEQFF; J gene: TRBJ2-1; V gene: TRBV20-1; clone size: NA; D gene: NA
CDR3 DNA: TGTGCCAGCAGTTTACAGGGGCAAAACACTGAAGCTTTCTTT; CDR3 protein: CASSLQGQNTEAFF; J gene: TRBJ1-1; V gene: TRBV7-3; clone size: many; D gene: TRBD1
CDR3 DNA: TGCAGCGTTGGGGCCGGGGTGAACACTGAAGCTTTCTTT; CDR3 protein: CSVGAGVNTEAFF; J gene: TRBJ1-1; V gene: TRBV29-1; clone size: few; D gene: NA
CDR3 DNA: TGTGCCAGTAAGGACGGCCTCAATTTGAACACTGAAGCTTTCTTT; CDR3 protein: CASKDGLNLNTEAFF; J gene: TRBJ1-1; V gene: TRBV19; clone size: NA; D gene: NA
CDR3 DNA: TGTGCCAGCAGCTTGGTGGGAGCGGTGTACCAAGAGACCCAGTACTTC; CDR3 protein: CASSLVGAVYQETQYF; J gene: TRBJ2-5; V gene: TRBV5-5; clone size: NA; D gene: NA
CDR3 DNA: TGTGCCAGCAAGCGGGGGTTCGAGGAGACCCAGTACTTC; CDR3 protein: CASKRGFEETQYF; J gene: TRBJ2-5; V gene: TRBV6-2/TRBV6-3; clone size: few; D gene: TRBD2
CDR3 DNA: TGTGCCAGCAGCTTAGCGGGGGGCTCAAAAAACATTCAGTACTTC; CDR3 protein: CASSLAGGSKNIQYF; J gene: TRBJ2-4; V gene: TRBV7-9; clone size: few; D gene: NA
CDR3 DNA: TGTGCCAGCAGCCCGCACGGAGCGGGAGATAGCCCAGATACGCAGTATTTT; CDR3 protein: CASSPHGAGDSPDTQYF; J gene: TRBJ2-3; V gene: TRBV9; clone size: NA; D gene: TRBD2
CDR3 DNA: TGTGCCAGCAGTTTCCTTAAAGACAGGGCATTCACAGATACGCAGTATTTT; CDR3 protein: CASSFLKDRAFTDTQYF; J gene: TRBJ2-3; V gene: TRBV27; clone size: NA; D gene: TRBD1
CDR3 DNA: TGCAGTGCTACCCTGTTGAAGGGGACCCGCACAGATACGCAGTATTTT; CDR3 protein: CSATLLKGTRTDTQYF; J gene: TRBJ2-3; V gene: TRBV20-1; clone size: NA; D gene: NA
CDR3 DNA: TGCGCCAGCAGCCAAGGGGACAGGCTGAACACTGAAGCTTTCTTT; CDR3 protein: CASSQGDRLNTEAFF; J gene: TRBJ1-1; V gene: TRBV4-3; clone size: few; D gene: TRBD1
CDR3 DNA: TGCAGTGCTAGAGATGAGCTAGCGGGCGATTTAGAACCCTACGAGCAGTACTTC; CDR3 protein: CSARDELAGDLEPYEQYF; J gene: TRBJ2-7; V gene: TRBV20-1; clone size: few; D gene: TRBD2
CDR3 DNA: TGTGCCAGCAGCCAGAGGGGACTAGCGGGGCTCCATACGCAGTATTTT; CDR3 protein: CASSQRGLAGLHTQYF; J gene: TRBJ2-3; V gene: TRBV7-2; clone size: NA; D gene: TRBD2
CDR3 DNA: TGTGCCAGTAGTGTGTTTTATAGCTCCTACAATGAGCAGTTCTTC; CDR3 protein: CASSVFYSSYNEQFF; J gene: TRBJ2-1; V gene: TRBV19; clone size: NA; D gene: NA